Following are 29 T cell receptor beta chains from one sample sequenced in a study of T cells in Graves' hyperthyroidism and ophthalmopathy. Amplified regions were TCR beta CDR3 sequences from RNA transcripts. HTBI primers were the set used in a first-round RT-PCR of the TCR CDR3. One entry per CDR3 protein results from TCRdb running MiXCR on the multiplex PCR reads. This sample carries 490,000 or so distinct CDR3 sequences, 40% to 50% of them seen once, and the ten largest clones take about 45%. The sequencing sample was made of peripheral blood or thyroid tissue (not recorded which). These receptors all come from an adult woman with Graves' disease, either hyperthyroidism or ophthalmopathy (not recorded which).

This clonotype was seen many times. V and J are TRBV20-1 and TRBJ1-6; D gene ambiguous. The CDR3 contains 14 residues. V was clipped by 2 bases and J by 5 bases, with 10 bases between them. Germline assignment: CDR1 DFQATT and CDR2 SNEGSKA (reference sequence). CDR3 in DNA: TGCAGTGCTAGAACAGAGCTGCATAATTCACCCCTCCACTTT. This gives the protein CSARTELHNSPLHF.

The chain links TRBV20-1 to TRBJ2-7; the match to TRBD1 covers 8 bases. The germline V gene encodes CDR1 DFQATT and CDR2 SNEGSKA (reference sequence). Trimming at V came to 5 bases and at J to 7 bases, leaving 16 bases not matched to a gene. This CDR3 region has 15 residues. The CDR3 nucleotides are TGCAGTGCTCCTGGTCGGACAGGGTCCTTCGGGGAGCAGTACTTC. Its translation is CSAPGRTGSFGEQYF.

The DNA of the CDR3 is TGTGCCAGCAGTGTTAGCGTTCTGAACACTGAAGCTTTCTTT. Translated: CASSVSVLNTEAFF. The rearrangement links TRBV6-5 to TRBJ1-1, with D unresolved. From germline, CDR1 is MNHEY and CDR2 SVGAGI. V was trimmed by 5 bases and J by 0 bases, leaving 10 bases between them. The CDR3 is 14 residues long.

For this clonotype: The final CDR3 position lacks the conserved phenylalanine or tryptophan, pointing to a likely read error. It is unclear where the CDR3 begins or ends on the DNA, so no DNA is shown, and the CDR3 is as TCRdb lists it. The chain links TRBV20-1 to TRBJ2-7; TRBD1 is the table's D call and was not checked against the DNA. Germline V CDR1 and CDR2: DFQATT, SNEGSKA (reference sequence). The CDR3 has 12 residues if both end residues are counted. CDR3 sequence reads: CSANELRGGLYL.

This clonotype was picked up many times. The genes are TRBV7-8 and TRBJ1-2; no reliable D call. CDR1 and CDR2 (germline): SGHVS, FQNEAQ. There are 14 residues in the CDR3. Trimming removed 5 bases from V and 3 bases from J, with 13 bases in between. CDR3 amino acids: CASSRRTADYGYTF. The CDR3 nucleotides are TGTGCCAGCAGCCGGAGGACGGCGGACTATGGCTACACCTTC.

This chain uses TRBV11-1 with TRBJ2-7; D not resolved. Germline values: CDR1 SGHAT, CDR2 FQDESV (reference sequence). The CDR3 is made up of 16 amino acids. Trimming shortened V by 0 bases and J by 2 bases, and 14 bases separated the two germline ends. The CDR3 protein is CASSLADGIGPYEQYF. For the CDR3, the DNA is TGTGCCAGCAGCTTAGCGGATGGGATAGGGCCCTACGAGCAGTACTTC.

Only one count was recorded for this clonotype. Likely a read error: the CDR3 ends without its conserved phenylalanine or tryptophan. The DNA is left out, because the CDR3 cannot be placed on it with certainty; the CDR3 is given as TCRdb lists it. CDR3 sequence reads: CASSLGGTS. The chain employs TRBV7-9 and TRBJ2-6. Germline V lookup: CDR1 SEHNR, CDR2 FQNEAQ (reference sequence). The CDR3 has 9 residues if both end residues are counted.

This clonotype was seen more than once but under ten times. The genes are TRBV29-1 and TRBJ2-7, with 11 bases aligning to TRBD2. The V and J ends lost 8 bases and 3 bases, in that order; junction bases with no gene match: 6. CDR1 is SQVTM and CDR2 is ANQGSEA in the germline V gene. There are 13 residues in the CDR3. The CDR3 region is CSYSGTSGYEQYF. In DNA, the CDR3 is TGCAGCTACTCCGGGACTAGCGGCTACGAGCAGTACTTC.

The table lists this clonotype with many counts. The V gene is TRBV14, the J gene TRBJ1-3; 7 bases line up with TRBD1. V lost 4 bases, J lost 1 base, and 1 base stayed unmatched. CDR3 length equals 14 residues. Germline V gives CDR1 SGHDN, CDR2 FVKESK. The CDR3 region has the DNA TGTGCCAGCAGCCGACAGGGATCTGGAAACACCATATATTTT. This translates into CASSRQGSGNTIYF. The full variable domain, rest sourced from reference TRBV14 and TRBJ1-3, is EAGVTQFPSHSVIEKGQTVTLRCDPISGHDNLYWYRRVMGKEIKFLLHFVKESKQDESGMPNNRFLAERTGGTYSTLKVQPAELEDSGVYFCASSRQGSGNTIYFGEGSWLTVV.

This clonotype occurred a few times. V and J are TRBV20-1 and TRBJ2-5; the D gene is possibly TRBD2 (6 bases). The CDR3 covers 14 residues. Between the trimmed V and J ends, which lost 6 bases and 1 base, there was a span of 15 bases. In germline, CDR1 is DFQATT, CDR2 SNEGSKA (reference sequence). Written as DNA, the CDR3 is TGCAGTGCCCTCCTCCGGGACTCCCAAGAGACCCAGTACTTC. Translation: CSALLRDSQETQYF.

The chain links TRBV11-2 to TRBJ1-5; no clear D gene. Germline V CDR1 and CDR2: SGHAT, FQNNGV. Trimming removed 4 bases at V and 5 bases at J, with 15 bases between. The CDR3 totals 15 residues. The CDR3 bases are TGTGCCAGCAGCTGTGGTGTATTGGGCGATCAGCCCCAGCATTTT. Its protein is CASSCGVLGDQPQHF.

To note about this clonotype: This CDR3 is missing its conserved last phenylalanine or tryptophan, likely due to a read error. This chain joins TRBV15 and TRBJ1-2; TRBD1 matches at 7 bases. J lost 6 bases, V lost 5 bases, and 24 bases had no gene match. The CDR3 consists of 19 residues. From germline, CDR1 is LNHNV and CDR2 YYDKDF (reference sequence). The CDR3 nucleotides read TGTGCCACCAGCGGGCCTATTACGTACACCGAGACAGGGTTTCATGGCTACACCTAC. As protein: CATSGPITYTETGFHGYTY.

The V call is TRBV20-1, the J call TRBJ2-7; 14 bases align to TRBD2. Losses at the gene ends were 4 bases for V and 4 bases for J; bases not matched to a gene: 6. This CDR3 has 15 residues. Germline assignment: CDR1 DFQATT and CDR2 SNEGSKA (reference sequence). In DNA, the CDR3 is TGCAGTGCTAAGGCGACTAGCGGGAGGGGGTACGAGCAGTACTTC. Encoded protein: CSAKATSGRGYEQYF.

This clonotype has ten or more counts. CDR3 in amino acids: CSVATGAYTEAFF. The DNA for the CDR3 is TGCAGCGTTGCAACAGGAGCTTACACTGAAGCTTTCTTT. V usage is TRBV29-1 and J usage is TRBJ1-1; weak D call: TRBD1 (5 bases). Trimming pared 4 bases from V and 3 bases from J, leaving 12 bases between. This CDR3 is built from 13 residues. Germline CDR1 is SQVTM and CDR2 is ANQGSEA.

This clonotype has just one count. CDR3 region: CASRRNIEGYTF. CDR3 bases: TGTGCCAGCCGTAGAAACATAGAGGGCTACACCTTC. This chain joins TRBV6-1 and TRBJ1-2; D gene uncertain. The CDR3 has 12 residues. The germline CDR1 and CDR2 sequences are MNHNS and SASEGT. V was cut by 8 bases and J by 8 bases, with 15 bases left in between.

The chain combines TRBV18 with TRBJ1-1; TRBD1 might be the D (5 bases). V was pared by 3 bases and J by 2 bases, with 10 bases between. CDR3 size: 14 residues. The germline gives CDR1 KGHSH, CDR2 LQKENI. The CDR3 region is CASSPAGINTEAFF. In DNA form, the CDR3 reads TGTGCCAGCTCACCGGCAGGGATAAACACTGAAGCTTTCTTT.

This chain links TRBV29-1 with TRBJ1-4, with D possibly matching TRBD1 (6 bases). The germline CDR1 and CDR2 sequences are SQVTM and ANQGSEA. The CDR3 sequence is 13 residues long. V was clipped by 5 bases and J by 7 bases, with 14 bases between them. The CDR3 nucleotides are TGCAGCGTTAATCAGGGGATCGGTGAAAAACTGTTTTTT. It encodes CSVNQGIGEKLFF.

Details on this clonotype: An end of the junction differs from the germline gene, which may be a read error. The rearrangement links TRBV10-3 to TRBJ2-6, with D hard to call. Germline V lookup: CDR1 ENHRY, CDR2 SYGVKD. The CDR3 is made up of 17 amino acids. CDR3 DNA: TGTGCCAGCAGTTACCTCGCCGGTTTCTCTGGGGCCAACGTCCTGACTTTC. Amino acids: CASSYLAGFSGANVLTF.

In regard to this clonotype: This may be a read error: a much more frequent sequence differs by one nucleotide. CDR3 nucleotides: TGTGTCAGTAGTATTCCCCGTCGAGGAGGCACTGAAGCTTTCTTT. This gives the protein CVSSIPRRGGTEAFF. The J gene is TRBJ1-1, the V gene TRBV19; D is ambiguous. The CDR3 runs to 15 residues. From germline, CDR1 is LNHDA and CDR2 SQIVND (reference sequence).

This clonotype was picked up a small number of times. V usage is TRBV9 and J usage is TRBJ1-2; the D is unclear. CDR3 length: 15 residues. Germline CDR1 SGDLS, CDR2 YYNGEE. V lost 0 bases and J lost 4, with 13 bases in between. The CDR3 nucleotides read TGTGCCAGCAGCGTAGTCACACCAGAAAGCTATGGCTACACCTTC. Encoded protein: CASSVVTPESYGYTF.

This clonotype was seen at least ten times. This CDR3 is CATSDGPYTGELFF. CDR3 bases: TGTGCCACCAGTGATGGGCCTTACACCGGGGAGCTGTTTTTT. This rearrangement joins TRBV24-1 to TRBJ2-2; D gene unclear. Per the germline V gene, CDR1 is KGHDR and CDR2 is SFDVKD. The V and J ends lost 3 bases and 3 bases respectively, with 7 bases between them. The CDR3 is 14 residues long.

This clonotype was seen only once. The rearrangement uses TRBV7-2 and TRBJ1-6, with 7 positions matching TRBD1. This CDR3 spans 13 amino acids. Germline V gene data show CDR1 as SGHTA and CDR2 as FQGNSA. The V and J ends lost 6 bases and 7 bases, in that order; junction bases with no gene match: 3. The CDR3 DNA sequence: TGTGCCAGCAGGTTGGACAGGAATTCACCCCTCCACTTT. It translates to CASRLDRNSPLHF.

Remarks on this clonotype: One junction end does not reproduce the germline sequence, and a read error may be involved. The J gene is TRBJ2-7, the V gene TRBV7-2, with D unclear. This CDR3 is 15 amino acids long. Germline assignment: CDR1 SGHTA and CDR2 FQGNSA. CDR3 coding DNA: TGTGCCGGCAGCCCAGAGGCCTCAATTTACTACGAGCAGTACTTC. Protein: CAGSPEASIYYEQYF. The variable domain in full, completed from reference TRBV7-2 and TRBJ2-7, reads GAGVSQSPSNKVTEKGKDVELRCDPISGHTALYWYRQSLGQGLEFLIYFQGNSAPDKSGLPSDRFSAERTGGSVSTLTIQRTQQEDSAVYLCAGSPEASIYYEQYFGPGTRLTVT.

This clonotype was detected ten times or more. CDR3 DNA: TGTGCCAGCAGTGAGGCGACGCCCAATCAGCCCCAGCATTTT. It is translated as CASSEATPNQPQHF. The gene calls are TRBV6-1 and TRBJ1-5; the D is unclear. Trimming pared 3 bases from V and 3 bases from J, leaving 9 bases between. The CDR3 covers 14 residues. Germline V gene sequence: CDR1 MNHNS, CDR2 SASEGT.

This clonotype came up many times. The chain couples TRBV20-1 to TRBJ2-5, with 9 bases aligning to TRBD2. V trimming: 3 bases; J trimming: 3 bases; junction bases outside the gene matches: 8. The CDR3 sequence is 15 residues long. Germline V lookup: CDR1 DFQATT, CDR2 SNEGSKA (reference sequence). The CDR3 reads CSARDSGRGKETQYF. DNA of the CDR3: TGCAGTGCTAGGGATAGCGGGAGAGGGAAAGAGACCCAGTACTTC.

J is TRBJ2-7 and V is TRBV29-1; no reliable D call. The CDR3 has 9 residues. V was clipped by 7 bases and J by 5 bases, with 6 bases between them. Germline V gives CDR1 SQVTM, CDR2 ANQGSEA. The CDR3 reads CSEGNEQYF. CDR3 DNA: TGCAGCGAGGGAAACGAGCAGTACTTC.

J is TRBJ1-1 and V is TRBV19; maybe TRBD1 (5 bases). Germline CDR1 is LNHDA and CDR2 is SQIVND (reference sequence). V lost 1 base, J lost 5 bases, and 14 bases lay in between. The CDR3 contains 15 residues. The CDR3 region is CASSIAVTGGTEAFF. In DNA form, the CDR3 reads TGTGCCAGTAGTATAGCAGTAACCGGGGGGACTGAAGCTTTCTTT.

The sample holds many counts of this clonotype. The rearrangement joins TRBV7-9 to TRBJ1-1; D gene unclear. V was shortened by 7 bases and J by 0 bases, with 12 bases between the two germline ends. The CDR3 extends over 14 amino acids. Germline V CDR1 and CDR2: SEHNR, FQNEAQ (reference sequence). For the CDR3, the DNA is TGTGCCAGCAACTTCCCCGGGGTGAACACTGAAGCTTTCTTT. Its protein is CASNFPGVNTEAFF. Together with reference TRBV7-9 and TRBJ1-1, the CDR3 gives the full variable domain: DTGVSQNPRHKITKRGQNVTFRCDPISEHNRLYWYRQTLGQGPEFLTYFQNEAQLEKSRLLSDRFSAERPKGSFSTLEIQRTEQGDSAMYLCASNFPGVNTEAFFGQGTRLTVV.

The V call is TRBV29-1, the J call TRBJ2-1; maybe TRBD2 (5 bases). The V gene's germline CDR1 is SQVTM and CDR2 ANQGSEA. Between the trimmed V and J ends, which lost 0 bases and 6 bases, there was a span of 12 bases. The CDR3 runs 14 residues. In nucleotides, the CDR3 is TGCAGCGTTGAAGAAATAGAGGGATCCAATGAGCAGTTCTTC. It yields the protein CSVEEIEGSNEQFF.